This TCR beta chain was sequenced during a study of response to subunit inactivated influenza vaccine. MiXCR, run by TCRdb on the RT-PCR reads, gives a single entry per CDR3 protein. The data show fewer than 700,000 distinct CDR3 sequences, 10% to 15% seen once. Germline CDR1 reads DFQATT; CDR2 reads SNEGSKA (reference sequence). V shed 4 bases and J shed 4 bases, with 14 bases lying between them. The CDR3 is made up of 13 amino acids. About this clonotype: Its target is unknown.

Study-wide findings and caveats: That few new T cells are recruited by each seasonal influenza vaccination was the authors' suggestion.

The TCR sequence derives from a man between 45 and 60 years old who received an inactivated influenza vaccine. Specimen: PBMCs from blood, collected roughly 48 days after vaccination. This rearrangement joins TRBV20-1 to TRBJ2-7; tentatively, D is TRBD2 (6 bases). CDR3 DNA sequence: TGCAGTGCTACCCGACTAGATAGTTACGAGCAGTACTTC. Translation gives CSATRLDSYEQYF.